This T cell receptor beta chain appears in the sequencing data of a study of T-cell reconstitution after alpha-beta-depleted transplantation in children. This clonotype was seen more than once but under ten times. Preparation of the TCRbeta library was carried out with unique molecular identifiers. One entry per CDR3 protein, called by TCRdb with MiXCR from the PCR reads. This sample carries about 400,000 distinct CDR3 sequences, about 20% of them seen once, and the ten largest clones take 3.8%. Germline-derived CDR1 and CDR2 are SQVTM and ANQGSEA. This CDR3 contains 12 residues. V gave up 6 bases and J gave up 2 bases; unmatched junction bases: 2.

The V call is TRBV29-1, the J call TRBJ2-7; 9 bases fit TRBD1. The origin of this receptor is a human donor who donated a stem cell graft to a child with acute myeloid leukemia. Sequencing used PBMCs from the stem cell graft donor, obtained from the stem cell graft. CDR3 bases: TGCAGCGTCGGGACAGGGACCTACGAGCAGTACTTC. Amino acid sequence: CSVGTGTYEQYF.